The rows below give T cell receptor beta chains drawn from one sample of a study of chemoradiotherapy in HPV16-positive cancers. The protocol was immunoSEQ multiplex PCR, while the TCRdb copy is restricted to in-frame clones and leaves out a portion. Of about 22,000 clones listed, more than 90% are singletons. Source: blood, taken from a patient who underwent chemoradiotherapy. These receptors originate from a human donor with HPV-associated anogenital cancer. CDR3s include the opening cysteine and the closing phenylalanine or tryptophan. Fields, in order: J gene, V gene, clone size, CDR3 length, D gene, CDR3 DNA, CDR3 protein. D genes are given only for firm matches. Some rows have no size entry. The others give once, few or many, or a class for an expanded clone.

>TRBJ2-5|TRBV2|-|14|TRBD1
TGTGCCAGCAGCGAGGACAGGATCCAAGAGACCCAGTACTTC
CASSEDRIQETQYF
>TRBJ1-4|TRBV5-5|-|14|TRBD1
TGTGCCAGCAGCTGGGACAGGGGCTCTGAAAAACTGTTTTTT
CASSWDRGSEKLFF
>TRBJ2-1|TRBV5-6|few|15|TRBD1
TGTGCCAGCAGCGACAGGGACCAACAACGGGATGAGCAGTTCTTC
CASSDRDQQRDEQFF
>TRBJ1-1|TRBV6-1|-|15|-
TGTGCCAGCAGTGGTTCGGGGGCCATGAACACTGAAGCTTTCTTT
CASSGSGAMNTEAFF
>TRBJ1-5|TRBV7-9|-|14|-
TGTGCCAGCAGCGCCTCAGGGGGCAATCAGCCCCAGCATTTT
CASSASGGNQPQHF
>TRBJ2-7|TRBV7-2|-|14|TRBD2
TGTGCCAGCAGCTCAAGCCTAGCGGACTACGAGCAGTACTTC
CASSSSLADYEQYF
>TRBJ1-2|TRBV22-1|-|16|-
TGTCCTGGGAGAAGACGAAGAAAGCGAGAAACCTATGGCTACACCTTC
CPGRRRRKRETYGYTF
>TRBJ1-2|TRBV14|-|13|TRBD1
TGTGCCAGCAGCCGAGACAGGGTCTATGGCTACACCTTC
CASSRDRVYGYTF
>TRBJ2-7|TRBV5-5|-|14|-
TGTGCCAGCAGCTTCCAGGGTAATTCCTACGAGCAGTACTTC
CASSFQGNSYEQYF
>TRBJ2-1|TRBV9|once|14|TRBD2
TGTGCCAGCAGCCGGACTAGCGGGGACGATGAGCAGTTCTTC
CASSRTSGDDEQFF
>TRBJ1-5|TRBV6-6|-|14|-
TGTGCCAGCAGTTACATGGGGGGAACTCAGCCCCAGCATTTT
CASSYMGGTQPQHF
>TRBJ2-5|TRBV11-2|-|14|-
TGTGCCAGCAGCTTTGGTCGAGGGGGGGGGCCCCAGTACTTC
CASSFGRGGGPQYF
>TRBJ1-2|TRBV27|few|14|TRBD1
TGTGCCAGCAGTGGGACAGCTTCTAACTATGGCTACACCTTC
CASSGTASNYGYTF
>TRBJ2-4|TRBV19|-|14|TRBD1
TGTGCCAGTAGTATTGGACAGGGATGGGACATTCAGTACTTC
CASSIGQGWDIQYF
>TRBJ1-2|TRBV29-1|-|14|-
TGCAGCGTTAGCCTCGGGACACAAGTCTATGGCTACACCTTC
CSVSLGTQVYGYTF
>TRBJ2-2|TRBV12-5|-|15|-
TGTGCTAGTGGTCCCGGGTGGAAAAACACCGGGGAGCTGTTTTTT
CASGPGWKNTGELFF
>TRBJ2-6|TRBV7-2|-|17|-
TGTGCCAGCAGCCGCCAGATGGTATTGGCTGGGGCCAACGTCCTGACTTTC
CASSRQMVLAGANVLTF
>TRBJ1-1|TRBV19|-|14|-
TGTGCCAGTAGTAGAGGGACCATAGGCACTGAAGCTTTCTTT
CASSRGTIGTEAFF